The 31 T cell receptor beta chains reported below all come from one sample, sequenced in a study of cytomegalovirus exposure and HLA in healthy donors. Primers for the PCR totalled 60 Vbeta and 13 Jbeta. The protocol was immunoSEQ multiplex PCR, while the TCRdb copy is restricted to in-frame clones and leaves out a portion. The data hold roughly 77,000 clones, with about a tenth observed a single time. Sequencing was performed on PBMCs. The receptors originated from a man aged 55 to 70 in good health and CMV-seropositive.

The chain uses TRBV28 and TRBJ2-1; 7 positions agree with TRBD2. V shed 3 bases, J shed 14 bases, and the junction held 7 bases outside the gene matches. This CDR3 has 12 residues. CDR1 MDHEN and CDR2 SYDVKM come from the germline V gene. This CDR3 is CASSLAGVKEFF. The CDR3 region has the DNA TGTGCCAGCAGTTTGGCGGGAGTAAAGGAGTTCTTC. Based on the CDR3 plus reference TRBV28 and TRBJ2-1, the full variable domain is DVKVTQSSRYLVKRTGEKVFLECVQDMDHENMFWYRQDPGLGLRLIYFSYDVKMKEKGDIPEGYSVSREKKERFSLILESASTNQTSMYLCASSLAGVKEFFGPGTRLTVL.

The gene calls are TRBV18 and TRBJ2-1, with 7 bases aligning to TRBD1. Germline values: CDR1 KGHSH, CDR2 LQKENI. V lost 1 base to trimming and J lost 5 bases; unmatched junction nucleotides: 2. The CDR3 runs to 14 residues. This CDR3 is CASSPRQGDNEQFF. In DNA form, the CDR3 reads TGTGCCAGCTCACCACGGCAGGGGGACAATGAGCAGTTCTTC. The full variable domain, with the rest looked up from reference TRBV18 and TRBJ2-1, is NAGVMQNPRHLVRRRGQEARLRCSPMKGHSHVYWYRQLPEEGLKFMVYLQKENIIDESGMPKERFSAEFPKEGPSILRIQQVVRGDSAAYFCASSPRQGDNEQFFGPGTRLTVL.

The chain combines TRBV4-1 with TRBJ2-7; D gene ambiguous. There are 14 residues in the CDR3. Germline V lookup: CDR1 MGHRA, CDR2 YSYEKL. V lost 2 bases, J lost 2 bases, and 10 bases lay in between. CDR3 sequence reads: CASSQLTPPYEQYF. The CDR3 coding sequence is TGCGCCAGCAGCCAACTAACTCCGCCCTACGAGCAGTACTTC.

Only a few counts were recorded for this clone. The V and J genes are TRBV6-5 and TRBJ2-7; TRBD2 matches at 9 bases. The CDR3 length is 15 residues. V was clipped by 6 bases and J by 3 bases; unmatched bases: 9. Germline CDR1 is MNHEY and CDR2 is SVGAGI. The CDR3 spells CASSPLAGDVYEQYV. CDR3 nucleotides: TGTGCCAGCAGCCCTTTAGCGGGAGACGTCTACGAGCAGTACGTC.

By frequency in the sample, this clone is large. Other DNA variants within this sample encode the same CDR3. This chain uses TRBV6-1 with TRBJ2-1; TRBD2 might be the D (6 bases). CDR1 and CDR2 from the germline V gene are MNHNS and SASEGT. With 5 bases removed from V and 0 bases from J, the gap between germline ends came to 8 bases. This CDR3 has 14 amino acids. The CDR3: CASSTSSSYNEQFF. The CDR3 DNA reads TGTGCCAGCAGTACTAGCTCCTCCTACAATGAGCAGTTCTTC.

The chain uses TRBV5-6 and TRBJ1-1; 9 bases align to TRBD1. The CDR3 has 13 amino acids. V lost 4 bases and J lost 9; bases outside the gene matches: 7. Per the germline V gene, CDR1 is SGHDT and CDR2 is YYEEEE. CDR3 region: CASSGGQGHKAFF. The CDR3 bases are TGTGCCAGCAGCGGGGGACAGGGACATAAAGCTTTCTTT. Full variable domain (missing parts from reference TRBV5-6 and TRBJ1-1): DAGVTQSPTHLIKTRGQQVTLRCSPKSGHDTVSWYQQALGQGPQFIFQYYEEEERQRGNFPDRFSGHQFPNYSSELNVNALLLGDSALYLCASSGGQGHKAFFGQGTRLTVV.

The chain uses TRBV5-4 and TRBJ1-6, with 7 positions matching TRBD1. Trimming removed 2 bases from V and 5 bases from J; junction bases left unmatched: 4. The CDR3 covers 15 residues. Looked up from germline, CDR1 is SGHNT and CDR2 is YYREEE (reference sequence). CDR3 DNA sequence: TGTGCCAGCAGCTTCGGGACAGAGGATAATTCACCCCTCCACTTT. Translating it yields CASSFGTEDNSPLHF.

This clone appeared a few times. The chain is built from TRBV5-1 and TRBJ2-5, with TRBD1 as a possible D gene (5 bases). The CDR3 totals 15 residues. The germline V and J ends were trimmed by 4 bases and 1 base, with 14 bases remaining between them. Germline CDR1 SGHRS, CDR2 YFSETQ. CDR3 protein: CASSPLQGSQETQYF. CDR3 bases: TGCGCCAGCAGCCCGTTGCAGGGCTCCCAAGAGACCCAGTACTTC.

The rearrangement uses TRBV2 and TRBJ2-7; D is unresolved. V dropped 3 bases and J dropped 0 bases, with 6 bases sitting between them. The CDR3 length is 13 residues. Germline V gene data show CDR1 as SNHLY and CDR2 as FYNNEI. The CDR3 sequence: CASSERYSYEQYF. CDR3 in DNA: TGTGCCAGCAGTGAGAGGTACTCCTACGAGCAGTACTTC.

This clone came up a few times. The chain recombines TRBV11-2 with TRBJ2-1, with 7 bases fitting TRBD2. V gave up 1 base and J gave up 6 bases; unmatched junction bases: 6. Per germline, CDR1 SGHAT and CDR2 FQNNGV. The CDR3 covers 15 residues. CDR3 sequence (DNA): TGTGCCAGCAGCTTAGCCCGGGACTATGGCAATGAGCAGTTCTTC. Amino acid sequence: CASSLARDYGNEQFF. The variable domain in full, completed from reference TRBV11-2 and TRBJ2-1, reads EAGVAQSPRYKIIEKRQSVAFWCNPISGHATLYWYQQILGQGPKLLIQFQNNGVVDDSQLPKDRFSAERLKGVDSTLKIQPAKLEDSAVYLCASSLARDYGNEQFFGPGTRLTVL.

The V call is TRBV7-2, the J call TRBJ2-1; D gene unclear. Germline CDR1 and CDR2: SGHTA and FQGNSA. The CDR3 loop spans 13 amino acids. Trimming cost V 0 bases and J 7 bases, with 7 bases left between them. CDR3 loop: CASSLAQINEQFF. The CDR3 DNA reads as TGTGCCAGCAGCTTAGCGCAGATAAATGAGCAGTTCTTC.

CDR3 region: CSARAAGSEKLFF. CDR3 sequence (DNA): TGCAGCGCCCGGGCCGCTGGGAGTGAAAAACTGTTTTTT. The gene calls are TRBV29-1 and TRBJ1-4; D uncertain. From germline, CDR1 is SQVTM and CDR2 ANQGSEA. The CDR3 runs 13 residues. The V end lost 7 bases, the J end lost 7 bases, and 16 bases lay between the germline ends. The full variable domain, completed using reference TRBV29-1 and TRBJ1-4, is SAVISQKPSRDICQRGTSLTIQCQVDSQVTMMFWYRQQPGQSLTLIATANQGSEATYESGFVIDKFPISRPNLTFSTLTVSNMSPEDSSIYLCSARAAGSEKLFFGSGTQLSVL.

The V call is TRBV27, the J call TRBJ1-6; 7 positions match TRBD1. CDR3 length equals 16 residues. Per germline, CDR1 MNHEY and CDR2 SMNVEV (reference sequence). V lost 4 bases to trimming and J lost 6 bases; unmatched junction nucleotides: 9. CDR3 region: CASSSSGTVLNSPLHF. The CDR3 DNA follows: TGTGCCAGCAGTTCCTCCGGGACAGTCCTTAATTCACCCCTCCACTTT.

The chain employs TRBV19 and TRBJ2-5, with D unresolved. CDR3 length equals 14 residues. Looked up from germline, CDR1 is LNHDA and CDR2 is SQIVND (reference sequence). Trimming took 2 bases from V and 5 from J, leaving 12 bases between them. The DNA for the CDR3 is TGTGCCAGTAGTATATCGACTTCCGAGGAGACCCAGTACTTC. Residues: CASSISTSEETQYF. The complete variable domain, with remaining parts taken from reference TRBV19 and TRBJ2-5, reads DGGITQSPKYLFRKEGQNVTLSCEQNLNHDAMYWYRQDPGQGLRLIYYSQIVNDFQKGDIAEGYSVSREKKESFPLTVTSAQKNPTAFYLCASSISTSEETQYFGPGTRLLVL.

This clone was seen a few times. The CDR3, as DNA: TGTGCCAGCAGCGCTGAAGGGACAGGGAATTCACCCCTCCACTTT. Its protein is CASSAEGTGNSPLHF. The genes are TRBV9 and TRBJ1-6; TRBD1 aligns across 9 bases. This CDR3 is built from 15 residues. In germline, CDR1 is SGDLS, CDR2 YYNGEE. The J segment lost 7 bases and the V segment lost 3 bases, leaving 5 bases of the junction unmatched.

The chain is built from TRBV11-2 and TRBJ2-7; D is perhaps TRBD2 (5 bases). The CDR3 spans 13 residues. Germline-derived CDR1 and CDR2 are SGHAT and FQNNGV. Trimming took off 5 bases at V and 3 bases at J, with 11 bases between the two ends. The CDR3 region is CASSRSGNYEQYF. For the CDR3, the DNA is TGTGCCAGCAGCCGGAGCGGTAACTACGAGCAGTACTTC.

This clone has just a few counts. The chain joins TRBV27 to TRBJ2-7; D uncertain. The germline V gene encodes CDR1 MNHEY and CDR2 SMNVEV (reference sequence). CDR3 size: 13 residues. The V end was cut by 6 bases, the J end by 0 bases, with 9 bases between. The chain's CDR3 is CASRESRSYEQYF. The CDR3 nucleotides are TGTGCCAGCAGGGAGAGTCGCTCCTACGAGCAGTACTTC.

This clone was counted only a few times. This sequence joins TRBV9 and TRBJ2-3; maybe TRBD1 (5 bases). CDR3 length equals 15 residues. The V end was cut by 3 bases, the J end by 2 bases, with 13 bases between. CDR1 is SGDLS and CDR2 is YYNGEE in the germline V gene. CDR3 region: CASSGSSGHTDTQYF. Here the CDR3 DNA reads TGTGCCAGCAGCGGGTCGTCAGGGCACACAGATACGCAGTATTTT.

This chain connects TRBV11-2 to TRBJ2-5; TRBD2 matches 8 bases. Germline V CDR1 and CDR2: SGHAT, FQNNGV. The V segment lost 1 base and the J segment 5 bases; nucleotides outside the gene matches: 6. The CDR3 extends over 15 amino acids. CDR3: CASSLGGTRGETQYF. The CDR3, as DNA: TGTGCCAGCAGCTTAGGCGGGACTAGAGGGGAGACCCAGTACTTC. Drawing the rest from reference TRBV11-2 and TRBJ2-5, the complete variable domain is EAGVAQSPRYKIIEKRQSVAFWCNPISGHATLYWYQQILGQGPKLLIQFQNNGVVDDSQLPKDRFSAERLKGVDSTLKIQPAKLEDSAVYLCASSLGGTRGETQYFGPGTRLLVL.

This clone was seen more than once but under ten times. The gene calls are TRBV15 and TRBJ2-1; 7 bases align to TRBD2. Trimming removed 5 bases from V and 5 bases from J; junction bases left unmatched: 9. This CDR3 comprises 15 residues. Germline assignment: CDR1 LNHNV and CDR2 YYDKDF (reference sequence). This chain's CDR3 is CATSLAGDGHNEQFF. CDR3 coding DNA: TGTGCCACCAGCCTGGCGGGAGACGGGCACAATGAGCAGTTCTTC. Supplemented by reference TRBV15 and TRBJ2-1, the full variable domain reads DAMVIQNPRYQVTQFGKPVTLSCSQTLNHNVMYWYQQKSSQAPKLLFHYYDKDFNNEADTPDNFQSRRPNTSFCFLDIRSPGLGDTAMYLCATSLAGDGHNEQFFGPGTRLTVL.

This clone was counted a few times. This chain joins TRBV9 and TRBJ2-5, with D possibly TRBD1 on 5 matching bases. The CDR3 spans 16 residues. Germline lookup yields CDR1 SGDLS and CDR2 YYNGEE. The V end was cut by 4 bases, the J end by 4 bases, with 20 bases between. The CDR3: CASSTHQGVTGETQYF. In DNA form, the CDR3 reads TGTGCCAGCAGCACCCATCAAGGGGTAACCGGAGAGACCCAGTACTTC.

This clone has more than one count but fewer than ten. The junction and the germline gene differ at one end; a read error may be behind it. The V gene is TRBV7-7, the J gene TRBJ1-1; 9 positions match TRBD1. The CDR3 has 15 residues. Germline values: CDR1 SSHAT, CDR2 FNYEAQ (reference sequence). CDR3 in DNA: TGTGCTAGCAGCCAAACAGGGGGCGGGTACACTGAAGCTTTCTTT. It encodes CASSQTGGGYTEAFF. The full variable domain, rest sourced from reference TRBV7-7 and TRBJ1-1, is GAGVSQSPRYKVTKRGQDVTLRCDPISSHATLYWYQQALGQGPEFLTYFNYEAQPDKSGLPSDRFSAERPEGSISTLTIQRTEQRDSAMYRCASSQTGGGYTEAFFGQGTRLTVV.

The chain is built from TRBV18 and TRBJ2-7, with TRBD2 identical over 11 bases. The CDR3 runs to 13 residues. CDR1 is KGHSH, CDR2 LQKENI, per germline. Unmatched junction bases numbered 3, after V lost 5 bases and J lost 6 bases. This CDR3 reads CASSDGLAGEQYF. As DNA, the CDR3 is TGTGCCAGCTCAGACGGACTAGCGGGCGAGCAGTACTTC.

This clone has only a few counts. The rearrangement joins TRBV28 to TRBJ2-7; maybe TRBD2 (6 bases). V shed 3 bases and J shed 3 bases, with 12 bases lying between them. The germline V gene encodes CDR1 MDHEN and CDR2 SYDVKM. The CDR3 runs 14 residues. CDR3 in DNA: TGTGCCAGCAGTTTTTCGGGGGATCACTACGAGCAGTACTTC. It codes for CASSFSGDHYEQYF.

The CDR3 loop is CATSRDLVAQHF. The CDR3 DNA is TGTGCCACCAGCAGAGATTTAGTAGCCCAGCATTTT. V usage is TRBV15 and J usage is TRBJ1-5, with no clear D. Germline-derived CDR1 and CDR2 are LNHNV and YYDKDF (reference sequence). Trimming shortened V by 0 bases and J by 11 bases, and 8 bases separated the two germline ends. This CDR3 has 12 residues.

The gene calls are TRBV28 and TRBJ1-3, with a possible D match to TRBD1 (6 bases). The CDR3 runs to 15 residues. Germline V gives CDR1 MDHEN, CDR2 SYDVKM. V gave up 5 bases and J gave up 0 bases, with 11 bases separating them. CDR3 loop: CASSPADSSGNTIYF. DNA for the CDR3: TGTGCCAGCAGTCCGGCGGACAGCTCTGGAAACACCATATATTTT.

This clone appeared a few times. The CDR3 coding sequence is TGTGCCAGCAGCTTAGGTTATGGTATCCAGGTCGGGGACTCTGGAAACACCATATATTTT. Its protein is CASSLGYGIQVGDSGNTIYF. The J gene is TRBJ1-3, the V gene TRBV7-8; D uncertain. Trimming took 1 base from V and 0 from J, leaving 22 bases between them. The V gene's germline CDR1 is SGHVS and CDR2 FQNEAQ. The CDR3 totals 20 residues. The variable domain in full, completed from reference TRBV7-8 and TRBJ1-3, reads GAGVSQSPRYKVAKRGQDVALRCDPISGHVSLFWYQQALGQGPEFLTYFQNEAQLDKSGLPSDRFFAERPEGSVSTLKIQRTQQEDSAVYLCASSLGYGIQVGDSGNTIYFGEGSWLTVV.

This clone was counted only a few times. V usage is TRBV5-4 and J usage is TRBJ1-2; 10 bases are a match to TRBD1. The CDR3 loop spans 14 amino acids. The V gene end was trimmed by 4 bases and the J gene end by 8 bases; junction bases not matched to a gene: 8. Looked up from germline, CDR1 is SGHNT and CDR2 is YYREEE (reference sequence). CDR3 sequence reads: CASSPRTGGGGYTF. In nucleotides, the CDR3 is TGTGCCAGCAGCCCTCGGACAGGGGGAGGCGGCTACACCTTC.

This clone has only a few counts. CDR3 loop: CASSEAPPRAQHF. DNA for the CDR3: TGTGCCAGCAGTGAAGCGCCCCCGAGGGCCCAGCATTTT. V gene TRBV6-5 combines with J gene TRBJ1-5; D unresolved. V dropped 5 bases and J dropped 11 bases, with 16 bases sitting between them. The CDR3 has 13 residues. CDR1 is MNHEY and CDR2 is SVGAGI in the germline V gene.

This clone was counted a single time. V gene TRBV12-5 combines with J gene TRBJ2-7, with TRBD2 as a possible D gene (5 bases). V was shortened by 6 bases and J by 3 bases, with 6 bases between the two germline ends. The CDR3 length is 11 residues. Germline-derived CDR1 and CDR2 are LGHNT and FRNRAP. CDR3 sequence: CASGEGYEQYV. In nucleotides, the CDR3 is TGTGCTAGTGGCGAGGGCTACGAGCAGTACGTC.

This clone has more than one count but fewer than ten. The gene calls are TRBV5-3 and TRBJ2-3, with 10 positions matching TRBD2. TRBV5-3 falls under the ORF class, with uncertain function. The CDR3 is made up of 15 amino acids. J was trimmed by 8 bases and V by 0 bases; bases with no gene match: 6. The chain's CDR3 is CARSLELAGATTQYF. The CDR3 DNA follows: TGTGCCAGAAGCTTGGAGCTAGCGGGGGCTACTACGCAGTATTTT.